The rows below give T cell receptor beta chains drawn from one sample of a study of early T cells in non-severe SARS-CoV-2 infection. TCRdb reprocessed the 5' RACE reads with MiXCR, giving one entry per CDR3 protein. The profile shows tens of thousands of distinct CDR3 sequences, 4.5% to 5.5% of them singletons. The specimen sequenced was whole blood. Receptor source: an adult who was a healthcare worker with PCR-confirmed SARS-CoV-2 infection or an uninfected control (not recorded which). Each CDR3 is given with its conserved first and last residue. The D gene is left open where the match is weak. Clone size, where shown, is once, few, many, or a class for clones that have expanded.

CASRTLGGTQYF TGTGCCAGCAGGACCCTAGGGGGGACCCAGTACTTC 12 - many TRBJ2-5 TRBV12-3/TRBV12-4
CATGQGNLASSYEQYF TGTGCCACGGGACAGGGGAATTTAGCCAGCTCCTACGAGCAGTACTTC 16 TRBD1 many TRBJ2-7 TRBV12-3/TRBV12-4
CASSLGMRQGNEQFF TGTGCCAGCAGCTTAGGGATGAGACAGGGGAATGAGCAGTTCTTC 15 TRBD1 many TRBJ2-1 TRBV11-3
CASSLGTTHGPQYF TGTGCCAGCAGTCTAGGGACTACACATGGCCCGCAGTATTTT 14 TRBD2 many TRBJ2-3 TRBV9
CASSLVGQANYGYTF TGTGCCAGCAGCTTAGTGGGACAGGCTAACTATGGCTACACCTTC 15 TRBD1 many TRBJ1-2 TRBV7-2
CASMGDRGTGRQFF TGTGCCAGTATGGGGGACAGGGGAACTGGGCGGCAGTTCTTC 14 TRBD1 many TRBJ2-1 TRBV19
CASSARTVNTEAFF TGCGCCAGCAGCGCCAGGACGGTGAACACTGAAGCTTTCTTT 14 - few TRBJ1-1 TRBV5-1
CASRPWPTSGVSDTQYF TGTGCCAGCAGGCCGTGGCCGACTAGCGGGGTCTCAGATACGCAGTATTTT 17 TRBD2 few TRBJ2-3 TRBV27
CAISESGDSSTGELFF TGTGCCATCAGTGAGTCGGGGGACTCGAGCACCGGGGAGCTGTTTTTT 16 - many TRBJ2-2 TRBV10-3
CAIRPETSNYGYTF TGTGCCATCAGGCCGGAGACCTCTAACTATGGCTACACCTTC 14 - few TRBJ1-2 TRBV10-3
CSASRSGYNGDTQYF TGCAGTGCTAGTAGGTCAGGGTATAACGGAGATACGCAGTATTTT 15 - many TRBJ2-3 TRBV20-1
CASSLEQIYEQYF TGTGCCAGCTCACTGGAACAGATCTACGAGCAGTACTTC 13 - many TRBJ2-7 TRBV18
CASSFATGTPSPLHF TGTGCCAGCAGCTTCGCGACAGGGACCCCTTCACCCCTCCACTTT 15 TRBD1 many TRBJ1-6 TRBV7-8
CASRDREGEKLFF TGTGCCAGCAGGGACAGGGAGGGTGAAAAACTGTTTTTT 13 TRBD1 many TRBJ1-4 TRBV12-3/TRBV12-4
CASSQGGSNQPQHF TGTGCCAGCAGCCAAGGGGGTAGCAATCAGCCCCAGCATTTT 14 - many TRBJ1-5 TRBV3-1
CASSLRTGLNTEAFF TGTGCCAGCAGCCTCAGGACAGGGCTGAACACTGAAGCTTTCTTT 15 TRBD1 many TRBJ1-1 TRBV11-1
CSAPREPRGDTQYF TGCAGTGCCCCGAGGGAGCCTCGCGGAGATACGCAGTATTTT 14 - many TRBJ2-3 TRBV20-1
CASKPHEMYF TGTGCCAGCAAACCGCATGAGATGTACTTC 10 - - TRBJ2-7 TRBV14
CASRPTVSSYNEQFF TGTGCCAGCAGACCCACAGTTAGCTCCTACAATGAGCAGTTCTTC 15 - medium-sized TRBJ2-1 TRBV27
CASRPGTGVTDEQFF TGTGCCAGCAGACCAGGAACAGGGGTGACCGATGAGCAGTTCTTC 15 TRBD1 many TRBJ2-1 TRBV5-4
CASSRGHGDTQYF TGTGCCAGCTCACGGGGCCATGGGGATACGCAGTATTTT 13 - - TRBJ2-3 TRBV18
CASSPPFRGDTQYF TGTGCCAGCTCACCACCGTTCCGGGGCGATACGCAGTATTTT 14 - many TRBJ2-3 TRBV18
CASRRPFEGQPQHF TGTGCCAGCAGACGGCCCTTTGAGGGACAGCCCCAGCATTTT 14 - many TRBJ1-5 TRBV28
CSASSQFQETQYF TGCAGTGCTAGCAGCCAGTTCCAAGAGACCCAGTACTTC 13 - many TRBJ2-5 TRBV20-1
CASSSQGEETQYF TGTGCCAGCAGCAGCCAAGGGGAAGAGACCCAGTACTTC 13 - many TRBJ2-5 TRBV12-3/TRBV12-4
CAGEPEAHNEQFF TGTGCCGGGGAACCAGAGGCACACAATGAGCAGTTCTTC 13 - few TRBJ2-1 TRBV7-9
CASSQGYATAGYTF TGTGCCAGCAGCCAAGGATATGCGACAGCTGGCTACACCTTC 14 - many TRBJ1-2 TRBV3-1
CASSLRGFTDTQYF TGTGCCAGCAGCTTACGGGGTTTCACAGATACGCAGTATTTT 14 - few TRBJ2-3 TRBV13
CASSLLGTAAVPATIYF TGTGCCAGCAGCTTACTCGGGACCGCCGCAGTACCTGCCACCATATATTTT 17 - many TRBJ1-3 TRBV12-3/TRBV12-4
CASSQVYEQFF TGTGCCAGCAGCCAAGTCTATGAGCAGTTCTTC 11 - few TRBJ2-1 TRBV3-1
CASSLGGSSTEAFF TGTGCCAGCAGCTTAGGGGGGAGTAGCACTGAAGCTTTCTTT 14 - many TRBJ1-1 TRBV7-9
CASSGISGTGGYTF TGTGCCAGCAGCGGAATATCAGGGACGGGCGGCTACACCTTC 14 - many TRBJ1-2 TRBV9
CSVDGGRGTEAFF TGCAGCGTTGATGGAGGCAGAGGCACTGAAGCTTTCTTT 13 - - TRBJ1-1 TRBV29-1
CASSQDGRSQTQYF TGTGCCAGCAGCCAAGATGGGCGCTCCCAGACCCAGTACTTC 14 - few TRBJ2-5 TRBV3-1
CASSAWGSGANVLTF TGTGCCAGCAGTGCTTGGGGGTCCGGGGCCAACGTCCTGACTTTC 15 - many TRBJ2-6 TRBV5-4
CASSSSGSRVNTQYF TGTGCCAGCAGTTCGTCGGGGTCCCGCGTGAATACGCAGTATTTT 15 - many TRBJ2-3 TRBV12-3/TRBV12-4